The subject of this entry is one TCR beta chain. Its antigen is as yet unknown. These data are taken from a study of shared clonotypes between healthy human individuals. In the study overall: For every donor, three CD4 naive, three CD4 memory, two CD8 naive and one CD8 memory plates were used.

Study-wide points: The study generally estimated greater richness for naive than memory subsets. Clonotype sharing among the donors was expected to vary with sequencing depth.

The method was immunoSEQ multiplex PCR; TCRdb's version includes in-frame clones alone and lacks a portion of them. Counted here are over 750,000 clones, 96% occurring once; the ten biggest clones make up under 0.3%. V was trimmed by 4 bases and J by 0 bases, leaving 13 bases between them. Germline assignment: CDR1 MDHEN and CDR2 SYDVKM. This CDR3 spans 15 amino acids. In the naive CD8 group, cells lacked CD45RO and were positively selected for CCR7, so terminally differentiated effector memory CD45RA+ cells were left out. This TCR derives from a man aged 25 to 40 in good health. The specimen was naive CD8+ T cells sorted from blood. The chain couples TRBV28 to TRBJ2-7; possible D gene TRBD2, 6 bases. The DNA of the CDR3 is TGTGCCAGCAGTTCAACCGGGACTCTCTCCTACGAGCAGTACTTC. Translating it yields CASSSTGTLSYEQYF.